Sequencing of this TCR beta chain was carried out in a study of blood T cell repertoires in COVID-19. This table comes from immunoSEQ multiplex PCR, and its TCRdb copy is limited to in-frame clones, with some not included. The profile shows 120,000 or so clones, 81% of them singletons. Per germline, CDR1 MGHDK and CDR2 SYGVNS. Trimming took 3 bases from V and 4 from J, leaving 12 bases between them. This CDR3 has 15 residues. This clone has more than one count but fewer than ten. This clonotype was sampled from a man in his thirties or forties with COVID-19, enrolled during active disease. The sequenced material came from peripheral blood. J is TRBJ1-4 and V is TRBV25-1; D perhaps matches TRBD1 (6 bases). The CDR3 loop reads CASSDTGQGNEKLFF. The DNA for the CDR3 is TGTGCCAGCAGTGATACAGGGCAGGGTAATGAAAAACTGTTTTTT.